This T cell receptor beta chain comes out of a study of T-cell reconstitution after alpha-beta-depleted transplantation in children (dated by TCRdb to about 2016). In the study overall: The study quantitatively tracked T-cell immune reconstitution after TCRalphabeta/CD19-depleted allogeneic hematopoietic cell transplantation in children using TCR repertoire profiling.

Read against the paper, the sample's treatment or condition label means: allogeneic hematopoietic cell transplantation with graft depleted of TCRalphabeta T cells and CD19 B cells. The transplant recipients were children given TCRalphabeta/CD19-depleted allogeneic hematopoietic cell grafts. Cut back by 7 bases and 1 base, the V and J ends lie 18 bases apart. The germline V gene supplies CDR1 MDHEN and CDR2 SYDVKM. The CDR3 runs 16 amino acids, cysteine and phenylalanine included. Only the CDR3 part of the read is kept: 48 bases, read in frame from the first base. Library preparation employed PCR. Data came from an Illumina HiSeq 2500. To normalize quantification of the TCRbeta repertoire, the TCR libraries were built with molecular barcoding that relied on unique molecular identifiers. TCRdb reworked the public reads: Q25 trimming with fastp, MiXCR clone assembly, productive beta chains retained. One record per CDR3 amino acid sequence lists the most common genes and DNA. The sample table shows around 700,000 distinct CDR3 sequences, and over 10% are seen once. The top ten clones comprise 0.79% of the sample.

Summary of the overall study and its limitations: The apparently early alphabetaT-cell count recovery about two months after transplant was reportedly dependent on only several hundred rapidly expanded clones derived from non-depleted graft cells. In some patients, the high TCRbeta diversity seen at day 60 was put down to recipient T cells and intrathymic progenitors that had survived conditioning. Hyperexpanded clone frequencies declined over subsequent months; after one year, T-cell counts and TCRbeta diversity were mostly attributed to newly produced T cells.

In the case of this clonotype: Its antigen target is currently unknown. The sample holds no much larger clone one base away, and base qualities are not on file.

The sequence came from a girl aged 2-10 years with congenital amegakaryocytic thrombocytopenia, due to receive a stem cell transplant. The chain is encoded by TRBV28 joined to TRBJ2-3, with no confidently assigned D gene. This specimen was PBMCs, taken before TCRalphabeta/CD19-depleted stem cell transplant. This receptor has the CDR3 CASTKTGPLGTDTQYF. The DNA sequence reads TGTGCCAGCACGAAAACCGGCCCTTTGGGCACAGATACGCAGTATTTT.